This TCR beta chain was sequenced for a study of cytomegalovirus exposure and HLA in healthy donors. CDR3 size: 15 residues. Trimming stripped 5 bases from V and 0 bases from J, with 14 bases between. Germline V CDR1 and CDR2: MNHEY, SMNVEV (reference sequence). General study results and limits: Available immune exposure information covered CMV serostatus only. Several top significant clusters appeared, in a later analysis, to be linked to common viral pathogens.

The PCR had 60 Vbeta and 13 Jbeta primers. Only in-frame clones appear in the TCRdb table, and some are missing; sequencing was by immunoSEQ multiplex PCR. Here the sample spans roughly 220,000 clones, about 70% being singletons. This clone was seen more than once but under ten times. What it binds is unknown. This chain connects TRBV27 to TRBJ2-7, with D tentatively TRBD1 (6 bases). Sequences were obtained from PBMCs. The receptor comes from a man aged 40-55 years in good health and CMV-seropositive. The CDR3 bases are TGTGCCAGCAGTCCGCAAGGGGGAATCTCCTACGAGCAGTACTTC. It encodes CASSPQGGISYEQYF.